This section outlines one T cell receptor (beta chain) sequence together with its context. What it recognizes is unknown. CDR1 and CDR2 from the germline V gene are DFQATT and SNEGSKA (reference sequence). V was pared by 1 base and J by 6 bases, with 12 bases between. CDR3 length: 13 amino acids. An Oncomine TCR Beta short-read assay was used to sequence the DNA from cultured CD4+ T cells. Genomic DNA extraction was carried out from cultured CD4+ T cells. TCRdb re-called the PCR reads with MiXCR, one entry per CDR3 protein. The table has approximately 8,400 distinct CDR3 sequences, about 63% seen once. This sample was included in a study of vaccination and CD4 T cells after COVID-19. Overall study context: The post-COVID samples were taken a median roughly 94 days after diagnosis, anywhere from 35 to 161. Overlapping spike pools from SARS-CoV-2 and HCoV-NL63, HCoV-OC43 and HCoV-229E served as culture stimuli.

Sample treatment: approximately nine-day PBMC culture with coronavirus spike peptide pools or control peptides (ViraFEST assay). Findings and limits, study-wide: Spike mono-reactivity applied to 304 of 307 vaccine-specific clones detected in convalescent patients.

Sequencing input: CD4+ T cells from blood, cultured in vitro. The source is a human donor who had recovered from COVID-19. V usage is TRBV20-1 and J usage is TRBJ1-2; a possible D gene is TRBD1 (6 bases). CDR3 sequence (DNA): TGCAGTGCTAGAGTGGACAGCTGGAATGGCTACACCTTC. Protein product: CSARVDSWNGYTF.